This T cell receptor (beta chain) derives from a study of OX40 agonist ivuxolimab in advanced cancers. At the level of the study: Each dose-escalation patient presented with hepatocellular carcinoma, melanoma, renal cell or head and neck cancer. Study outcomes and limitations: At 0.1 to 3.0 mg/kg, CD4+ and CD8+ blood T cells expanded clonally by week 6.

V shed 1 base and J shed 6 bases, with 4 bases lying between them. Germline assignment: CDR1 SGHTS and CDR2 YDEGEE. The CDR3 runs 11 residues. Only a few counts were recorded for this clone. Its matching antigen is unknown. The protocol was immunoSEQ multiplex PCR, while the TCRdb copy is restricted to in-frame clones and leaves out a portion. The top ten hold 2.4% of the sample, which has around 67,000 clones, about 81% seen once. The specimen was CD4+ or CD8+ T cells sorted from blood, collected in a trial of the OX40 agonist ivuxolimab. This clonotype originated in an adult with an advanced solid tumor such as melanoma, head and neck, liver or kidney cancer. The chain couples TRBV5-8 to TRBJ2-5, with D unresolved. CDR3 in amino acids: CASSLSKTQYF. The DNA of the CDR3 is TGTGCCAGCAGCTTGTCCAAGACCCAGTACTTC. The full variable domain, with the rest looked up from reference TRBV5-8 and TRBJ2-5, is EAGVTQSPTHLIKTRGQQATLRCSPISGHTSVYWYQQALGLGLQFLLWYDEGEERNRGNFPPRFSGRQFPNYSSELNVNALELEDSALYLCASSLSKTQYFGPGTRLLVL.